The clone carrying this T cell receptor beta chain was seen a handful of times. The record originates from a study of blood T cell repertoires in COVID-19. About the study: Samples came from the United States, Italy and Spain, spanning acute and convalescent COVID-19. PBMCs, B-cell-depleted T cells, or T cells provided the cDNA or gDNA that made up the material.

Data came from immunoSEQ multiplex PCR; TCRdb stores just in-frame clones and leaves some out. The repertoire holds approximately 35,000 clones, roughly 90% seen once, with 9.5% to 15% in the top ten. Sequencing was performed on peripheral blood. The sequence was obtained from a human donor in a cohort sampled during active COVID-19.

The CDR3 nucleotides read TGTGCCAGCAGCTTAGGCAGGGAGGGCGGCGAGCAGTACTTC. Amino acid sequence: CASSLGREGGEQYF. This chain uses TRBV7-8 with TRBJ2-7, with 7 nucleotides matching TRBD2. Germline loops: CDR1 SGHVS, CDR2 FQNEAQ. The J segment lost 6 bases and the V segment lost 1 base, leaving 6 bases of the junction unmatched. This CDR3 contains 14 residues.